This T cell receptor (beta chain) is drawn from a study of T cell repertoires in cytomegalovirus infection. Background on the study: Public TCR beta signatures were indicative of both CMV infection and a matching HLA type. General study points: Summed frequency of shared TCR beta families picked out CMV carriers who also had the relevant HLA. HLA-C-restricted TCR beta clonotypes specific for CMV led the ex vivo response.

The CDR3 is made up of 18 amino acids. V lost 3 bases to trimming and J lost 3 bases, with 21 bases between them. CDR1 SGHTA and CDR2 FQGNSA come from the germline V gene. This clonotype was observed at least ten times. Its antigen is still unknown. In TCRdb, the reads were re-called with MiXCR into one record per CDR3 protein. The data hold approximately 150,000 distinct CDR3 sequences, with under 8.5% observed a single time. V is TRBV7-2 and J is TRBJ2-1; D possibly corresponds to TRBD2 (6 bases). Sequenced: PBMCs. The TCR originated in a human donor in good health (CMV status not recorded). Some clones in this sample may be carry-over from other donors' samples. CDR3 region: CASSFRSPGGVGYNEQFF. CDR3 in DNA: TGTGCCAGCAGCTTTAGAAGCCCCGGCGGGGTAGGCTACAATGAGCAGTTCTTC.